The sample holds many counts of the clone carrying this TCR beta chain. These data are taken from a study of prognosis after radiotherapy for stage I lung cancer. The wider study: Medical inoperability applied to all of the non-small cell lung cancer patients.

V gave up 2 bases and J gave up 4 bases; unmatched junction bases: 11. This CDR3 has 17 residues. Germline loops: CDR1 MGHRA, CDR2 YSYEKL. Genomic DNA was subjected to two-round multiplex PCR for amplification of TCR beta CDR3. First-round PCR, the initial amplification, used primers specific to each TRBV and TRBJ gene. Using its own MiXCR run on the multiplex PCR reads, TCRdb lists one record per CDR3 protein. This sample has about 26,000 distinct CDR3 sequences, with around 30% found just once. The sequences come from PBMCs, collected before or after stereotactic body radiation therapy (not recorded which). The receptor's source is a donor aged 50 or older with non-small cell lung cancer. The V gene is TRBV4-1, the J gene TRBJ1-5; TRBD1 matches at 7 bases. CDR3 in DNA: TGCGCCAGCAGCCAATTTTCGACAGGCAGGGGGAATCAGCCCCAGCATTTT. It is translated as CASSQFSTGRGNQPQHF.